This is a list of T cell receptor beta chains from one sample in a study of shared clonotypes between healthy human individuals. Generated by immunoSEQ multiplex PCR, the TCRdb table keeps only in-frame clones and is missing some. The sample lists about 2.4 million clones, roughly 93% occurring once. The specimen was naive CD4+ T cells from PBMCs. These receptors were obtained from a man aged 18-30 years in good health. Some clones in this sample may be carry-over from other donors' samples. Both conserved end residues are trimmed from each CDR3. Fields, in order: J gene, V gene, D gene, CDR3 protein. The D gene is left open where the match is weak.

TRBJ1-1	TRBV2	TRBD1	ASRGTGTEAF
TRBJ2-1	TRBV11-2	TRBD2	ASSRVIAGVSSYNEQF
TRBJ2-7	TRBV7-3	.	ASSPGASPGFEQY
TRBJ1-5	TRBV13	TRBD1	ASSPGGWHRGSNQPQH
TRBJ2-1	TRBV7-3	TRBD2	ASSLLSRGSNEQF
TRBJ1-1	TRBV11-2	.	ASSLGGRTEAF
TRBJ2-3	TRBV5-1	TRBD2	ASSLGGSGGTDTQY
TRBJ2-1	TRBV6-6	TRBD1	ASSPPGTGGNEQF
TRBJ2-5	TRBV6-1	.	AAVRRETQY
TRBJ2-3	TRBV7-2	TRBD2	ASSYTSGSGTDTQY
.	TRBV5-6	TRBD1	ASSLYRGSSYEQY
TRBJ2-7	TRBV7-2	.	ASSQDRSSYEQY
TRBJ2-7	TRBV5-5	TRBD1	ASSHWTGGLEQY
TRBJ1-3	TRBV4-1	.	ASSPPGRNSGNTIY
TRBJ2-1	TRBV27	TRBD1	ASSLGDREDNEQF
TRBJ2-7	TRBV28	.	ASSLASQDTYEQY
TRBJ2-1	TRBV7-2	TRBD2	ASSTRTSVSSYNEQF
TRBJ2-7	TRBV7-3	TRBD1	ASSGTRTGGQLYEQY
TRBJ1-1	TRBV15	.	ATSRLKGNTEAF
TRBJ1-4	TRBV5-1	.	ASRSGVGANEKLF
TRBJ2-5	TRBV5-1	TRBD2	ASSLGGGGTQETQY
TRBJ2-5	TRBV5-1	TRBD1	ASSSNGQARKSQETQY
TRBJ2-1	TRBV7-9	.	ASSLGQNNEQF
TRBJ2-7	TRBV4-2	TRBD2	ASSQVGGRANEQY
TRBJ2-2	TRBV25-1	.	ASSDPIGRGGGELF
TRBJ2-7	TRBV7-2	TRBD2	ASSYRLAGSAYEQY
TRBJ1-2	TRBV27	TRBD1	ASTPRQGYGYT
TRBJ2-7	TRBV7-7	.	ASSPTVSYEQY
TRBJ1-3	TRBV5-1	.	ASSLYEAGNTIY
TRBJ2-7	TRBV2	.	ASSPGGAEQYEQY
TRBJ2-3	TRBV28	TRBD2	ASSSSASGRMTDTQY
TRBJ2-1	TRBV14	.	ASSQDPGTTPYNEQF
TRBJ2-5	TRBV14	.	ASSDIRTAQETQY
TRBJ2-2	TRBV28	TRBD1	ASSFGQGTNTGELF
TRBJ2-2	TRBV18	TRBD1	ASSPSAGGAHTGELF
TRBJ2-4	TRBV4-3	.	ASSQDLSRGVAKNIQY
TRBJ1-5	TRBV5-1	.	ASSLGSSSNQPQH
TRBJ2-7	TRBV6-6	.	ASSSSVPYEQY
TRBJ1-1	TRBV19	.	ASSRGRQNTEAF
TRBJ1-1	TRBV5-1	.	ASATGQNTEAF
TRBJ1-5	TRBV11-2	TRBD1	ASSGGTETYSNQPQH